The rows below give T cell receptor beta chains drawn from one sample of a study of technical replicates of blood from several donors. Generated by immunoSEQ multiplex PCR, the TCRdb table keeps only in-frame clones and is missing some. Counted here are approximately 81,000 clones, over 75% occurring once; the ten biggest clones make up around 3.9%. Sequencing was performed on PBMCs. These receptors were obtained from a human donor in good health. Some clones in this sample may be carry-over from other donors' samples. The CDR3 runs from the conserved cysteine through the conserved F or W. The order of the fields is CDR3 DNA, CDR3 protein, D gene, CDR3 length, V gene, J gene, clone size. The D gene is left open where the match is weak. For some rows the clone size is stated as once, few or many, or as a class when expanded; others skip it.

CDR3nt: TGTGCCAGCAGCTTCAGGACAGGGGGCCGGGGCTATGGCTACACCTTC
CDR3aa: CASSFRTGGRGYGYTF
d_gene: TRBD1
len: 16
v_gene: TRBV11-2
j_gene: TRBJ1-2
abundance: -

CDR3nt: TGTGCCACTTCTGGACAGGGTGGTCGGGGAGAGCAGTACTTC
CDR3aa: CATSGQGGRGEQYF
d_gene: TRBD1
len: 14
v_gene: TRBV19
j_gene: TRBJ2-7
abundance: -

CDR3nt: TGTGCCAGCAGCAAGGGCCCCCGCTGCGATCGTTGGGGCTACACCTTC
CDR3aa: CASSKGPRCDRWGYTF
d_gene: -
len: 16
v_gene: TRBV21-1
j_gene: TRBJ1-2
abundance: -

CDR3nt: TGTGCCAGCAGTTTTAGAACAGGGGCTAGGATGAACACTGAAGCTTTCTTT
CDR3aa: CASSFRTGARMNTEAFF
d_gene: TRBD1
len: 17
v_gene: TRBV27
j_gene: TRBJ1-1
abundance: once

CDR3nt: TGTGCCAGCAGTTCACAGGAGTTCGCTTCACCCCTCCACTTT
CDR3aa: CASSSQEFASPLHF
d_gene: -
len: 14
v_gene: TRBV6-5
j_gene: TRBJ1-6
abundance: few

CDR3nt: TGTGCCAGCAGCTTAGTAACGGGGAACTACGAGCAGTACTTC
CDR3aa: CASSLVTGNYEQYF
d_gene: -
len: 14
v_gene: TRBV7-9
j_gene: TRBJ2-7
abundance: once

CDR3nt: TGTGCCACCAGCACCGGGACAGGAAGGTCGAACTATGGCTACACCTTC
CDR3aa: CATSTGTGRSNYGYTF
d_gene: TRBD1
len: 16
v_gene: TRBV15
j_gene: TRBJ1-2
abundance: -

CDR3nt: TGTGCCAGCAGCTTAGGGACAGCTCGAACGCAGTATTTT
CDR3aa: CASSLGTARTQYF
d_gene: -
len: 13
v_gene: TRBV7-2
j_gene: TRBJ2-3
abundance: -

CDR3nt: TGTGCCACCAGCCCCCTTGGGCTAGCCGACACCGGGGAGCTGTTTTTT
CDR3aa: CATSPLGLADTGELFF
d_gene: -
len: 16
v_gene: TRBV15
j_gene: TRBJ2-2
abundance: -

CDR3nt: TGTGCCAGCAGCTTAGAAGGGGACAGTAACACTGAAGCTTTCTTT
CDR3aa: CASSLEGDSNTEAFF
d_gene: TRBD1
len: 15
v_gene: TRBV13
j_gene: TRBJ1-1
abundance: -

CDR3nt: TGTGCCAGCAGTACCGGGACAGGGGCTCGCGGGGCCAACGTCCTGACTTTC
CDR3aa: CASSTGTGARGANVLTF
d_gene: TRBD1
len: 17
v_gene: TRBV7-8
j_gene: TRBJ2-6
abundance: -

CDR3nt: TGTGCCAGCAGTGATTCGGGGTACCCCTCCTACGAGCAGTACTTC
CDR3aa: CASSDSGYPSYEQYF
d_gene: -
len: 15
v_gene: TRBV2
j_gene: TRBJ2-7
abundance: -

CDR3nt: TGCGCCAGCAGTCAAGGTCGTGACAGAGAGACCCAGTACTTC
CDR3aa: CASSQGRDRETQYF
d_gene: -
len: 14
v_gene: TRBV23-1
j_gene: TRBJ2-5
abundance: -

CDR3nt: TGCGCCAGCAGTGGGGGACTAGCGGGATACGAGCAGTTCTTC
CDR3aa: CASSGGLAGYEQFF
d_gene: TRBD2
len: 14
v_gene: TRBV10-2
j_gene: TRBJ2-1
abundance: once

CDR3nt: TGTGCCAGCAGCTTAACCGGGAACACTGAAGCTTTCTTT
CDR3aa: CASSLTGNTEAFF
d_gene: -
len: 13
v_gene: TRBV7-9
j_gene: TRBJ1-1
abundance: -

CDR3nt: TGTGCCAGCAGCAAGCAGGGTGCACTAGCGGGAGGGAGCTCCTACGAGCAGTACTTC
CDR3aa: CASSKQGALAGGSSYEQYF
d_gene: TRBD2
len: 19
v_gene: TRBV2
j_gene: TRBJ2-7
abundance: -

CDR3nt: TGCGCCAGCAGCTTGGCAGCTAGCGGCTACACAGATACGCAGTATTTT
CDR3aa: CASSLAASGYTDTQYF
d_gene: TRBD2
len: 16
v_gene: TRBV5-1
j_gene: TRBJ2-3
abundance: -

CDR3nt: TGTGCCAGCAGGGGGACTAGCGGGAGTAGGCGAGAGACCCAGTACTTC
CDR3aa: CASRGTSGSRRETQYF
d_gene: TRBD2
len: 16
v_gene: TRBV2
j_gene: TRBJ2-5
abundance: few

CDR3nt: TGTGCCAGCAGTGACCCCGCGGGGATTAATGAAAAACTGTTTTTT
CDR3aa: CASSDPAGINEKLFF
d_gene: -
len: 15
v_gene: TRBV25-1
j_gene: TRBJ1-4
abundance: -

CDR3nt: TGTGCCAGCAGCCCCGGGGTAAGCCCCTACAATGAGCAGTTCTTC
CDR3aa: CASSPGVSPYNEQFF
d_gene: -
len: 15
v_gene: TRBV7-2
j_gene: TRBJ2-1
abundance: -

CDR3nt: TGCAGCGTTGTAGGGGCGACCGGGGAGCTGTTTTTT
CDR3aa: CSVVGATGELFF
d_gene: -
len: 12
v_gene: TRBV29-1
j_gene: TRBJ2-2
abundance: -

CDR3nt: TGTGCCACTATACCGACAGGGACCTTTGGCTACACCTTC
CDR3aa: CATIPTGTFGYTF
d_gene: TRBD1
len: 13
v_gene: TRBV6-6
j_gene: TRBJ1-2
abundance: -

CDR3nt: TGTGCCACCAGCAGAGAGATAGGGGGAAAAATCACAGATACGCAGTATTTT
CDR3aa: CATSREIGGKITDTQYF
d_gene: -
len: 17
v_gene: TRBV15
j_gene: TRBJ2-3
abundance: -

CDR3nt: TGTGCCGGGGCGGGGGAAGGGATCACTGAAGCTTTCTTT
CDR3aa: CAGAGEGITEAFF
d_gene: -
len: 13
v_gene: TRBV2
j_gene: TRBJ1-1
abundance: -

CDR3nt: TGTGCCAGCAGCAAAGGGCAGGGAAAATATGGCTACACCTTC
CDR3aa: CASSKGQGKYGYTF
d_gene: -
len: 14
v_gene: TRBV21-1
j_gene: TRBJ1-2
abundance: -